Listed below are T cell receptor beta chains from one sample, sequenced in a study of T cells in Graves' hyperthyroidism and ophthalmopathy. A single record per CDR3 protein comes from TCRdb applying MiXCR to the multiplex PCR reads. This repertoire shows 500,000 to 650,000 distinct CDR3 sequences, around 50% found once; its top ten account for about 45%. Sequencing was performed on peripheral blood or thyroid tissue (not recorded which). These receptors were obtained from an adult woman with Graves' disease, either hyperthyroidism or ophthalmopathy (not recorded which). Both conserved end residues are part of each CDR3. The D gene is left open where the match is weak. Only some rows state a clone size, as once, few, many or a class for expanded clones.

J | V | D | size | CDR3 | DNA
TRBJ2-2 | TRBV10-3 | TRBD1 | NA | CAIRTGGELYTGELFF | TGTGCCATTCGGACAGGGGGTGAATTGTACACCGGGGAGCTGTTTTTT
TRBJ1-2 | TRBV7-9 | NA | many | CASSLGVAGSLDYGYTF | TGTGCCAGCAGCTTAGGAGTTGCAGGGTCGTTGGACTATGGCTACACCTTC
TRBJ2-5 | TRBV30 | NA | few | CAWSRGLQETQYF | TGTGCCTGGAGTAGGGGACTGCAAGAGACCCAGTACTTC
TRBJ2-7 | TRBV7-9 | NA | NA | CASSLGSREQYF | TGTGCCAGCAGCTTAGGCAGTCGCGAGCAGTACTTC
TRBJ1-2 | TRBV19 | NA | many | CASSRQVEVDGYTF | TGTGCCAGTAGCAGACAGGTGGAAGTCGATGGCTACACCTTC
TRBJ2-7 | TRBV4-2 | NA | NA | CASSQGPDFYEQYF | TGTGCCAGCAGCCAGGGCCCCGACTTCTACGAGCAGTACTTC
TRBJ2-7 | TRBV12-3/TRBV12-4 | NA | NA | CASSPQRGGGRAIF | TGTGCCAGCAGCCCCCAGAGGGGGGGGGGCAGGGCTATCTTC
TRBJ2-2 | TRBV7-9 | NA | many | CAAIDPNTGELFF | TGTGCCGCTATCGACCCTAACACCGGGGAGCTGTTTTTT
TRBJ2-7 | TRBV7-8 | NA | NA | CASIDVRGITYEQYF | TGTGCCAGCATCGACGTTAGGGGCATCACCTACGAGCAGTACTTC
TRBJ2-2 | TRBV7-2 | TRBD2 | NA | CASSLRTSGRSGWRELFF | TGTGCCAGCAGCCTCCGGACTAGCGGGAGGTCGGGTTGGCGGGAGCTGTTTTTT
TRBJ2-5 | TRBV10-3 | NA | NA | CAISARGGAGASETQYF | TGTGCCATCAGTGCTAGAGGGGGGGCGGGAGCTTCTGAGACCCAGTACTTC
TRBJ1-2 | TRBV3-1 | NA | many | CASSQYLGNYGYTF | TGTGCCAGCAGCCAATATTTGGGGAACTATGGCTACACCTTC
TRBJ2-5 | TRBV28 | NA | many | CASSPFHRVETQYF | TGTGCCAGCAGCCCCTTCCATCGAGTCGAGACCCAGTACTTC
TRBJ2-7 | TRBV29-1 | NA | NA | CSVETGSEQYF | TGCAGCGTCGAAACAGGGAGCGAGCAGTACTTC
TRBJ2-5 | TRBV25-1 | TRBD2 | NA | CASSTSGTQTQYF | TGTGCCAGCTCGACTAGCGGGACCCAGACCCAGTACTTC
TRBJ1-1 | TRBV6-5 | TRBD1 | many | CASRNYRGTEAFF | TGTGCCAGCAGGAACTACAGGGGCACCGAAGCTTTCTTT
TRBJ1-4 | TRBV15 | NA | NA | CATSRVGLGLFF | TGTGCCACCAGCAGAGTGGGCCTAGGGTTGTTTTTT
TRBJ2-7 | TRBV20-1 | NA | once | CSARGRQASYEQYF | TGCAGTGCTAGAGGCAGACAGGCTAGCTACGAGCAGTACTTC
TRBJ1-5 | TRBV20-1 | NA | many | CSARPGLPANQPQHF | TGCAGTGCTAGACCGGGCCTTCCAGCCAATCAGCCCCAGCATTTT
TRBJ1-1 | TRBV6-2/TRBV6-3 | NA | many | CATREGFNTEAFF | TGTGCCACCAGGGAGGGTTTTAACACTGAAGCTTTCTTT
TRBJ1-3 | TRBV7-6 | NA | NA | CASSRAYGTSGDTIYF | TGTGCCAGCAGTAGGGCATACGGAACCTCTGGAGACACCATATATTTT
TRBJ1-2 | TRBV20-1 | NA | many | CSAQDEIQRGYTF | TGCAGTGCCCAAGACGAAATCCAGCGAGGCTACACCTTC
TRBJ2-7 | TRBV7-9 | TRBD2 | many | CASSRGGGRSTYEQYF | TGTGCCAGCAGCCGGGGGGGGGGCAGGTCCACCTACGAGCAGTACTTC
TRBJ1-2 | TRBV29-1 | NA | NA | CSAPSTAGGYTF | TGCAGCGCCCCGTCGACCGCAGGTGGCTACACCTTC
TRBJ1-1 | TRBV7-8 | NA | NA | CASSPRQDTEAFF | TGTGCCAGCAGCCCGAGACAGGACACTGAAGCTTTCTTT
TRBJ2-6 | TRBV19 | NA | NA | CASSIQSTGANVLTF | TGTGCCAGTAGTATACAGTCTACTGGGGCCAACGTCCTGACTTTC
TRBJ2-2 | TRBV11-3 | NA | few | CASSLDSFTQTGELFF | TGTGCCAGCAGCTTAGATTCCTTCACACAGACCGGGGAGCTGTTTTTT
TRBJ1-4 | TRBV5-1 | TRBD1 | NA | CASSFADRGTNEKLFF | TGCGCCAGCAGCTTCGCAGACAGGGGTACTAATGAAAAACTGTTTTTT
TRBJ2-7 | TRBV20-1 | NA | NA | CSARKGEGYYEQYF | TGCAGTGCTAGAAAGGGGGAGGGTTACTACGAGCAGTACTTC
TRBJ1-1 | TRBV10-3 | TRBD1 | NA | CAISGPTGQGRTEAFF | TGTGCCATCAGTGGTCCGACCGGACAGGGGCGGACTGAAGCTTTCTTT
TRBJ2-7 | TRBV7-3 | TRBD1 | NA | CASSRLPQGVDEQYF | TGTGCCAGCAGCCGCCTTCCACAGGGGGTGGACGAGCAGTACTTC
TRBJ2-6 | TRBV2 | NA | NA | CASRTEFSGANVLTF | TGTGCCAGCAGGACAGAGTTCTCTGGGGCCAACGTCCTGACTTTC
TRBJ1-5 | TRBV7-9 | NA | NA | CASSLSGVQPQHF | TGTGCCAGCAGCTTGTCAGGGGTTCAGCCCCAGCATTTT
TRBJ2-5 | TRBV20-1 | NA | once | CSASRGVRETQYF | TGCAGTGCTAGCAGGGGTGTCAGAGAGACCCAGTACTTC
TRBJ2-5 | TRBV6-1 | TRBD2 | many | CASSRTSGSGLETQYF | TGTGCCAGCAGTAGGACTAGCGGGAGTGGTTTGGAGACCCAGTACTTC
TRBJ2-7 | TRBV7-9 | NA | NA | CASSQGSGDYEQYF | TGTGCCAGCAGCCAGGGCAGCGGAGACTACGAGCAGTACTTC
TRBJ2-3 | TRBV11-2 | TRBD2 | NA | CASSLAGGSDTQYF | TGTGCCAGCAGTCTAGCGGGAGGGTCGGATACGCAGTATTTT
TRBJ2-7 | TRBV2 | TRBD2 | many | CASSATTSGPYEQYF | TGTGCCAGCAGCGCTACGACTAGCGGGCCTTACGAGCAGTACTTC
TRBJ2-5 | TRBV4-2 | TRBD2 | many | CASSQVASGEETQYF | TGTGCCAGCAGCCAAGTAGCTAGCGGGGAAGAGACCCAGTACTTC
TRBJ2-5 | TRBV29-1 | NA | NA | CSGLHLGGQETQYF | TGCAGCGGCTTACACCTTGGGGGCCAAGAGACCCAGTACTTC
TRBJ1-3 | TRBV29-1 | TRBD1 | NA | CSVGTDRDRNTIYF | TGCAGCGTTGGGACGGACAGGGACAGAAACACCATATATTTT
TRBJ1-1 | TRBV12-3/TRBV12-4 | NA | many | CASSPWRPNTEAFF | TGTGCCAGCAGTCCTTGGAGGCCGAACACTGAAGCTTTCTTT